Included here is one T cell receptor beta chain sequence, with context. The sample belongs to a study of T cell responses to AZD1222 COVID-19 vaccine. The repertoire was sequenced with immunoSEQ multiplex PCR; TCRdb's copy has only in-frame clones and lacks some. The table lists 130,000 to 150,000 clones, around 90% of them singletons. Germline lookup yields CDR1 GTSNPN and CDR2 SVGIG (reference sequence). V shed 2 bases and J 6 bases; nucleotides not matched to a gene: 7. The CDR3 length is 15 residues. The receptor's source is an adult in good health. This specimen was peripheral blood, taken on day 0 of AZD1222 vaccination. The gene calls are TRBV30 and TRBJ2-1; 10 bases fit TRBD2. The CDR3 region has the DNA TGTGCCTGGAGTCCTCCGGGACTAGCGCCCAATGAGCAGTTCTTC. Translated: CAWSPPGLAPNEQFF.